Each of the 20 T cell receptor beta chains below was sequenced from the same sample in a study of blood T cells in healthy people across ages. Using a J-beta primer mix together with a sample-barcoded 5' primer, a second PCR was run for about 7 to 12 cycles. MiXCR was run by TCRdb on the 5' RACE reads, yielding one entry per CDR3 protein. In the table there are about 1.5 million distinct CDR3 sequences, 40% to 45% of which are singletons. Sequenced sample: blood. Every receptor here comes from a woman in her late teens or twenties in good health.

This clonotype was counted between two and nine times. The chain links TRBV11-2 to TRBJ2-1; 7 bases agree with TRBD1. Germline CDR1 is SGHAT and CDR2 is FQNNGV. Germline trimming cut 6 bases from V and 8 bases from J; bases unmatched to any gene: 7. CDR3 length equals 13 residues. The CDR3, as DNA: TGTGCCAGCAGACCGACAGGGTTCTATGAGCAGTTCTTC. This sequence encodes CASRPTGFYEQFF.

The chain is built from TRBV5-1 and TRBJ2-7, with D perhaps matching TRBD2 (5 bases). The V gene's germline CDR1 is SGHRS and CDR2 YFSETQ. The CDR3 is 14 amino acids. With 3 bases removed from V and 1 base from J, the gap between germline ends came to 11 bases. CDR3: CASSSPSGSYEQYF. The CDR3 nucleotides are TGCGCCAGCAGCTCTCCCAGCGGTTCCTACGAGCAGTACTTC. The entire variable domain, with the rest obtained from reference TRBV5-1 and TRBJ2-7, is as follows: KAGVTQTPRYLIKTRGQQVTLSCSPISGHRSVSWYQQTPGQGLQFLFEYFSETQRNKGNFPGRFSGRQFSNSRSEMNVSTLELGDSALYLCASSSPSGSYEQYFGPGTRLTVT.

This clonotype was seen a handful of times. This chain's CDR3 is CASSPRSGRVVETQYF. The CDR3 DNA reads TGTGCCAGCAGTCCCCGTAGCGGGAGGGTAGTCGAGACCCAGTACTTC. The chain carries TRBV28 and TRBJ2-5; 11 bases fit TRBD2. Germline V gene sequence: CDR1 MDHEN, CDR2 SYDVKM. After removal of 5 bases from V and 5 bases from J, the junction contained 10 bases not matched to a gene. The CDR3 runs to 16 residues.

The V call is TRBV14, the J call TRBJ2-7; D remains unclear. CDR3 size: 14 residues. V lost 1 base to trimming and J lost 1 base, with 8 bases between them. Looked up from germline, CDR1 is SGHDN and CDR2 is FVKESK. Written as DNA, the CDR3 is TGTGCCAGCAGCCAAGGGTTCGGTTCCTACGAGCAGTACTTC. Translation: CASSQGFGSYEQYF. The variable domain in full, with the rest retrieved from reference TRBV14 and TRBJ2-7, is EAGVTQFPSHSVIEKGQTVTLRCDPISGHDNLYWYRRVMGKEIKFLLHFVKESKQDESGMPNNRFLAERTGGTYSTLKVQPAELEDSGVYFCASSQGFGSYEQYFGPGTRLTVT.

Only a few counts were recorded for this clonotype. V and J are TRBV7-9 and TRBJ2-5, with D perhaps matching TRBD1 (5 bases). V dropped 5 bases and J dropped 11 bases, with 21 bases sitting between them. The length of the CDR3 is 14 residues. The germline V gene encodes CDR1 SEHNR and CDR2 FQNEAQ (reference sequence). DNA for the CDR3: TGTGCCAGCAGCGCGACAGTATCCTACAATGAGCAGTACTTC. Translation: CASSATVSYNEQYF.

This clonotype showed up just a few times. This chain links TRBV20-1 with TRBJ1-2; 7 bases are shared with TRBD1. Germline values: CDR1 DFQATT, CDR2 SNEGSKA (reference sequence). Trimming removed 1 base from V and 5 bases from J; junction bases left unmatched: 4. The CDR3 totals 13 residues. The CDR3 reads CSARGGQPYGYTF. Here the CDR3 DNA reads TGCAGTGCTAGAGGGGGACAGCCGTATGGCTACACCTTC.

This clonotype showed up many times. The genes are TRBV29-1 and TRBJ2-6; 11 bases match TRBD2. Germline loops: CDR1 SQVTM, CDR2 ANQGSEA. Germline trimming cut 4 bases from V and 3 bases from J; bases unmatched to any gene: 11. The CDR3 extends over 18 amino acids. CDR3 sequence (DNA): TGCAGCGTTGTGTTGTATAGTAGCGGGAGGGGTGGGGCCAACGTCCTGACTTTC. Residues: CSVVLYSSGRGGANVLTF.

This CDR3 reads CASSSMEKLEQYF. The CDR3 DNA is TGTGCCAGCAGTTCAATGGAAAAGTTAGAGCAGTACTTC. The chain couples TRBV27 to TRBJ2-7; the D is unclear. This CDR3 spans 13 amino acids. The germline V gene has CDR1 MNHEY and CDR2 SMNVEV (reference sequence). Trimming removed 4 bases from V and 7 bases from J, with 14 bases in between.

This clonotype was seen more than once but under ten times. This chain links TRBV6-5 with TRBJ2-3; no clear D. Trimming took off 5 bases at V and 6 bases at J, with 12 bases between the two ends. This CDR3 has 13 amino acids. Germline CDR1 is MNHEY and CDR2 is SVGAGI. Here the CDR3 DNA reads TGTGCCAGCAGTAAGACACGGATCGATACGCAGTATTTT. It codes for CASSKTRIDTQYF.

CDR3 sequence (DNA): TGTGCCACCAGCAGAGATTGGGGACTAGCGGGAGGCTACGCTAGCACAGATACGCAGTATTTT. This translates into CATSRDWGLAGGYASTDTQYF. The chain recombines TRBV15 with TRBJ2-3; 15 nucleotides agree with TRBD2. Per the germline V gene, CDR1 is LNHNV and CDR2 is YYDKDF (reference sequence). The CDR3 covers 21 residues. V was clipped by 0 bases and J by 0 bases; unmatched bases: 10. The full variable domain, its missing parts supplied by reference TRBV15 and TRBJ2-3, is DAMVIQNPRYQVTQFGKPVTLSCSQTLNHNVMYWYQQKSSQAPKLLFHYYDKDFNNEADTPDNFQSRRPNTSFCFLDIRSPGLGDTAMYLCATSRDWGLAGGYASTDTQYFGPGTRLTVL.

This clonotype has more than one count but fewer than ten. This chain joins TRBV5-1 and TRBJ2-7, with 7 bases lining up with TRBD1. This CDR3 has 16 amino acids. Per the germline V gene, CDR1 is SGHRS and CDR2 is YFSETQ. Trimming cost V 3 bases and J 9 bases; bases outside gene matches: 18. The CDR3 DNA sequence: TGCGCCAGCAGCTCGAAAGGGACAGACCCACCCGCGGGGCAGTACTTC. Encoded protein: CASSSKGTDPPAGQYF.

This clonotype was seen more than once but under ten times. The chain combines TRBV27 with TRBJ1-1; D is unclear. Trimming took 2 bases from V and 6 from J, leaving 10 bases between them. The length of the CDR3 is 13 residues. CDR1 and CDR2 (germline): MNHEY, SMNVEV (reference sequence). CDR3 DNA: TGTGCCAGCAGTTTAGTTTCAGGCGCTGAAGCTTTCTTT. Protein: CASSLVSGAEAFF.

V usage is TRBV4-2 and J usage is TRBJ2-5, with 11 bases aligning to TRBD2. After removal of 1 base from V and 5 bases from J, the junction contained 9 bases not matched to a gene. This CDR3 is 17 amino acids long. CDR1 is LGHNA and CDR2 is YNFKEQ in the germline V gene. The CDR3 sequence: CASSQVLAGGPGETQYF. CDR3 nucleotides: TGTGCCAGCAGCCAAGTTCTAGCGGGAGGCCCAGGCGAGACCCAGTACTTC.

The chain couples TRBV28 to TRBJ2-5, with D tentatively TRBD1 or TRBD2 (5 bases each). The J call is in doubt because the DNA end fits TRBJ2-7 better. The CDR3 spans 14 residues. Germline-derived CDR1 and CDR2 are MDHEN and SYDVKM. The DNA of the CDR3 is TGTGCCGGGTCACCGGGGCTAGGAGGCTACGAGCAGTACTTC. It is translated as CAGSPGLGGYEQYF.

About this clonotype itself: A junction boundary mismatches the germline segment, possibly from a read error. CDR3 sequence (DNA): TGCAGTGCTAGAGATGGGACAGGGAATGGCTACATCTTC. Translation gives CSARDGTGNGYIF. The V gene is TRBV20-1, the J gene TRBJ1-2; 9 bases map to TRBD1. CDR3 length: 13 residues. Germline V CDR1 and CDR2: DFQATT, SNEGSKA (reference sequence).

The gene calls are TRBV4-1 and TRBJ2-6; possible D gene TRBD2, 5 bases. V lost 3 bases and J lost 0, with 12 bases in between. The germline V gene encodes CDR1 MGHRA and CDR2 YSYEKL. The length of the CDR3 is 17 residues. CDR3 loop: CASSHYRESSGANVLTF. The CDR3 region has the DNA TGCGCCAGCAGCCATTATAGGGAGAGCTCTGGGGCCAACGTCCTGACTTTC.

V gene TRBV12-5 combines with J gene TRBJ2-7; D tentatively reads TRBD1 or TRBD2 (5 bases each). Deletions cut 4 bases from V and 2 bases from J, with 18 bases between. The CDR3 loop spans 16 amino acids. In germline, CDR1 is LGHNT, CDR2 FRNRAP. The DNA for the CDR3 is TGTGCTAGTGGTTCGTCCCCGGGACGGCAGACCTACGAGCAGTACTTC. As protein: CASGSSPGRQTYEQYF.

V gene TRBV12-3 or TRBV12-4 combines with J gene TRBJ2-7; no clear D. The V gene lost 6 bases and the J gene lost 3 bases, with 24 bases spanning the gap. The CDR3 runs 17 residues. The CDR3 DNA follows: TGTGCCAGCAGGATCCCGGGCCGAAAAAGGGTTAGCTACGAGCAGTACTTC. As protein: CASRIPGRKRVSYEQYF.

The genes are TRBV7-9 and TRBJ2-7, with D hard to call. Germline CDR1 SEHNR, CDR2 FQNEAQ (reference sequence). V was cut by 3 bases and J by 2 bases, with 11 bases left in between. The CDR3 length is 14 residues. The CDR3 spells CASSFLASTYEQYF. The CDR3 bases are TGTGCCAGCAGCTTCCTGGCGTCAACCTACGAGCAGTACTTC. Full variable domain (remainder filled in from reference TRBV7-9 and TRBJ2-7): DTGVSQNPRHKITKRGQNVTFRCDPISEHNRLYWYRQTLGQGPEFLTYFQNEAQLEKSRLLSDRFSAERPKGSFSTLEIQRTEQGDSAMYLCASSFLASTYEQYFGPGTRLTVT.

This clonotype occurred a few times. The chain carries TRBV11-1 and TRBJ2-5, with D perhaps TRBD2 (6 bases). The CDR3 is made up of 16 amino acids. Germline CDR1 and CDR2: SGHAT and FQDESV (reference sequence). V shed 1 base and J shed 5 bases, with 17 bases lying between them. DNA for the CDR3: TGTGCCAGCAGCTTAGTTGTCGGCGGGACGACGGAGACCCAGTACTTC. It codes for CASSLVVGGTTETQYF. Together with reference TRBV11-1 and TRBJ2-5, the CDR3 gives the full variable domain: EAEVAQSPRYKITEKSQAVAFWCDPISGHATLYWYRQILGQGPELLVQFQDESVVDDSQLPKDRFSAERLKGVDSTLKIQPAELGDSAMYLCASSLVVGGTTETQYFGPGTRLLVL.